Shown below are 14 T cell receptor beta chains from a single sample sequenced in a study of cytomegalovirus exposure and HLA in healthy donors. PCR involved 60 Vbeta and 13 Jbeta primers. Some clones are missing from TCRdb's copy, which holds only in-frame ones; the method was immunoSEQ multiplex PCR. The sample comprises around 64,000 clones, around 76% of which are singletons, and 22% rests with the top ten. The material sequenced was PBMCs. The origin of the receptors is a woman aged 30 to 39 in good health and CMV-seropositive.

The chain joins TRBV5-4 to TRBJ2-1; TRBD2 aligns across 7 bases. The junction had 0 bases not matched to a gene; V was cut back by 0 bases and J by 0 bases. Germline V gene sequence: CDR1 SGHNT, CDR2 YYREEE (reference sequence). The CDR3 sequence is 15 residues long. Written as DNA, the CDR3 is TGTGCCAGCAGCTTGGCTAGCGGCTCCTACAATGAGCAGTTCTTC. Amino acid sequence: CASSLASGSYNEQFF.

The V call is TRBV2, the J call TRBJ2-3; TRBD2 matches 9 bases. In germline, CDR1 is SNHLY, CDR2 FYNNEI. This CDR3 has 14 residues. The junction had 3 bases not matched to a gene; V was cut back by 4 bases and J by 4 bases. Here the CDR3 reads CASSATSGADTQYF. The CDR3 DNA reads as TGTGCCAGCAGTGCGACTAGCGGAGCAGATACGCAGTATTTT.

The CDR3 sequence: CASSLRGARINEQFF. DNA for the CDR3: TGTGCCAGCAGCTTACGGGGGGCGCGAATTAATGAGCAGTTCTTC. This chain joins TRBV13 and TRBJ2-1; D possibly corresponds to TRBD2 (7 bases). CDR1 is PRHDT and CDR2 is FYEKMQ in the germline V gene (reference sequence). There are 15 residues in the CDR3. V lost 2 bases and J 7 bases, leaving 15 bases between the germline ends.

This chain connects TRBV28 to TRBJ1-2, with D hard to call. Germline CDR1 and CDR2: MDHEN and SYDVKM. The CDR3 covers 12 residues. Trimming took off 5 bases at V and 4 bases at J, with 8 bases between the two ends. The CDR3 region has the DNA TGTGCCAGCAGTACGGGTCTCTATGGCTACACCTTC. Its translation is CASSTGLYGYTF.

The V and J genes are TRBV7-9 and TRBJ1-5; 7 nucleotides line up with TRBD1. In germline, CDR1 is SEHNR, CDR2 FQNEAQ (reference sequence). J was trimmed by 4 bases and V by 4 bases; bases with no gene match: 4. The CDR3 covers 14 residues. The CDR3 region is CASSWQGVNQPQHF. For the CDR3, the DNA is TGTGCCAGCAGCTGGCAGGGGGTAAATCAGCCCCAGCATTTT. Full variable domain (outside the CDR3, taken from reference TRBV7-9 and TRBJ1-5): DTGVSQNPRHKITKRGQNVTFRCDPISEHNRLYWYRQTLGQGPEFLTYFQNEAQLEKSRLLSDRFSAERPKGSFSTLEIQRTEQGDSAMYLCASSWQGVNQPQHFGDGTRLSIL.

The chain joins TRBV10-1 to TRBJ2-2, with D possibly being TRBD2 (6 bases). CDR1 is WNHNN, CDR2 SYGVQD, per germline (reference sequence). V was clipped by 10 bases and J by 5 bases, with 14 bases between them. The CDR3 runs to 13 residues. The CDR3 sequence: CATSGRRTGELFF. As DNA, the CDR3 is TGCGCCACATCAGGGAGGCGGACCGGGGAGCTGTTTTTT.

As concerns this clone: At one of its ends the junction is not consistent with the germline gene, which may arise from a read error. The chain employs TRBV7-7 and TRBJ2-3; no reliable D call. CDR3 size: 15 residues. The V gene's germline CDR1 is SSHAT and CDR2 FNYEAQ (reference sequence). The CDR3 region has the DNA TGTGCTAGCAGCTTAGGTTTCCAGAGCACAGATACGCAGTATTTT. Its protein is CASSLGFQSTDTQYF.

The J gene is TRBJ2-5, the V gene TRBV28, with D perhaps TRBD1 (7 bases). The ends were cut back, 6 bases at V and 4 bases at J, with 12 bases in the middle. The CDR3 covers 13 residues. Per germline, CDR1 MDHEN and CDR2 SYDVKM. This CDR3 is CASRLQGGETQYF. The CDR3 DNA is TGTGCCAGCAGGCTTCAGGGGGGAGAGACCCAGTACTTC.

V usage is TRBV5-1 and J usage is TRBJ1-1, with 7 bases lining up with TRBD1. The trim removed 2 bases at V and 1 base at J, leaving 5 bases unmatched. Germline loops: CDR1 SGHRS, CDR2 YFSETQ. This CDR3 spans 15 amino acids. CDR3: CASSFGDRENTEAFF. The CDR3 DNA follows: TGCGCCAGCAGCTTTGGGGACAGAGAGAACACTGAAGCTTTCTTT.

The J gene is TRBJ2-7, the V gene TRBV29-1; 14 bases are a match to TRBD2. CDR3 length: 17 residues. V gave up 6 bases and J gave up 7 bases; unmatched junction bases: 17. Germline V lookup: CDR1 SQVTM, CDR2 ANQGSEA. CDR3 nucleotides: TGCAGCGTCAAGACTAGCGGGAGGGCCCTCCTTTCGGGGGAGCAGTACTTC. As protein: CSVKTSGRALLSGEQYF.

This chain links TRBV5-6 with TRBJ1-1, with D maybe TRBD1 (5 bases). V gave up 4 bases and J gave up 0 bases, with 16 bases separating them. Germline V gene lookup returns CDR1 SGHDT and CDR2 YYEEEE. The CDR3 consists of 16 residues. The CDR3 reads CASSTGRGIMNTEAFF. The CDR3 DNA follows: TGTGCCAGCAGCACTGGCCGGGGGATCATGAACACTGAAGCTTTCTTT.

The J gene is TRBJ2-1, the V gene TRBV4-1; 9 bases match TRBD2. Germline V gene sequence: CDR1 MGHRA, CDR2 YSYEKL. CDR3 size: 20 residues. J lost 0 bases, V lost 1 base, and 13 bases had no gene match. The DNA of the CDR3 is TGCGCCAGCAGCCAAGGCATGGGGCTAGCGGGAAGGGCCTCCTACAATGAGCAGTTCTTC. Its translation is CASSQGMGLAGRASYNEQFF.

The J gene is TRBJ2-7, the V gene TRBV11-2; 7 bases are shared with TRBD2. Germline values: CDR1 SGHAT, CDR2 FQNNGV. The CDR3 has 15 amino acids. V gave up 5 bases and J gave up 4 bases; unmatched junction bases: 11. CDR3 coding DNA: TGTGCCAGCAGCCCGATAGCGGGCCAGGGATACGAGCAGTACTTC. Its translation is CASSPIAGQGYEQYF.

The CDR3 spells CSVDRESSYNEQFF. The CDR3 bases are TGCAGCGTTGATCGGGAGAGCTCCTACAATGAGCAGTTCTTC. The chain carries TRBV29-1 and TRBJ2-1; tentatively, D is TRBD2 (6 bases). The CDR3 is made up of 14 amino acids. Germline CDR1 SQVTM, CDR2 ANQGSEA. Trimming pared 3 bases from V and 0 bases from J, leaving 9 bases between.